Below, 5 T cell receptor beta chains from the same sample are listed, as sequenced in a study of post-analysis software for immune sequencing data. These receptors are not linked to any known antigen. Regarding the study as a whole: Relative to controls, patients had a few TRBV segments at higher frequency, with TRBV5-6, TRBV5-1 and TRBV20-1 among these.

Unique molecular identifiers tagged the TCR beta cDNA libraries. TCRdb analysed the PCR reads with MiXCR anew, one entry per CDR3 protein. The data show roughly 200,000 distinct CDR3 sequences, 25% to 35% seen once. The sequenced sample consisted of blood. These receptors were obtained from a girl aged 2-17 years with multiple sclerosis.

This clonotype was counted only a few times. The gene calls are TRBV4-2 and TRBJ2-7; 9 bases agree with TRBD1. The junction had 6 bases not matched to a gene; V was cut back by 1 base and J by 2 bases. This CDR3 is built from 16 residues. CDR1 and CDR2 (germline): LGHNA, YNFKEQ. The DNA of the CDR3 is TGTGCCAGCAGCCAAGTAGGGACAGGGTCGACCTACGAGCAGTACTTC. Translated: CASSQVGTGSTYEQYF.

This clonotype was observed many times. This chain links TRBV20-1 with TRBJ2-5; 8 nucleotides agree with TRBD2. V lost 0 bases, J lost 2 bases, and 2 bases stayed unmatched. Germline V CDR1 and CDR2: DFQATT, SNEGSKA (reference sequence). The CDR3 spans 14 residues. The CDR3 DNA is TGCAGTGCTAGAGATACTAGCGGACAAGAGACCCAGTACTTC. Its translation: CSARDTSGQETQYF.

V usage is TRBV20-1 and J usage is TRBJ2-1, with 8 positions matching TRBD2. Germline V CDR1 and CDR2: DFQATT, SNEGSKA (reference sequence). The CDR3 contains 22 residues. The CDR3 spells CRALNRGGSGEGLPFFYNEQFF. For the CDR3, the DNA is TGCAGGGCCCTAAACCGGGGGGGCTCGGGGGAGGGTCTCCCCTTCTTCTACAATGAGCAGTTCTTC.

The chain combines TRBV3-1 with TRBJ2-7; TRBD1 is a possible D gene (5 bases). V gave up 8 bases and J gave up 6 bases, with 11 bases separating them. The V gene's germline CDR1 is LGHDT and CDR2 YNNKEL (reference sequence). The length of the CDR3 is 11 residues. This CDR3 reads CASWGRGEQYF. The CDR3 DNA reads TGTGCCAGCTGGGGTAGGGGCGAGCAGTACTTC.

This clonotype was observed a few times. CDR3 nucleotide sequence: TGTGCCAGCAGTAGAGGGGTTGCCGAGCAGTACTTC. Its protein product is CASSRGVAEQYF. The rearrangement joins TRBV6-2 or TRBV6-3 to TRBJ2-7, with D perhaps matching TRBD1 or TRBD2 (5 bases each). Trimming took off 5 bases at V and 6 bases at J, with 11 bases between the two ends. The CDR3 spans 12 residues. CDR1 is MNHEY, CDR2 SVGEGT, per germline.